These T cell receptor beta chains were read from a single sample in a study of T cell changes during pregnancy in multiple sclerosis. Method: immunoSEQ multiplex PCR; TCRdb's copy keeps in-frame clones and lacks some. The sample holds about 52,000 clones, 80% to 95% seen once. The sequences come from CD4+ T cells from peripheral blood mononuclear cells, collected in the third trimester of pregnancy. The receptor source for this set is a female donor with multiple sclerosis, enrolled in a pregnancy study. Both conserved end residues are part of each CDR3. The D gene is left open where the match is weak. Expanded clones are given a class, and other clones once, few, many or no size at all.

V: TRBV7-9; size: .; D: TRBD1; J: TRBJ1-5; CDR3: CASSSGTGLGNQPQHF; DNA: TGTGCCAGCAGCTCTGGGACAGGGCTGGGGAATCAGCCCCAGCATTTT
V: TRBV2; size: .; D: TRBD2; J: TRBJ2-1; CDR3: CASRELAGGAYNEQFF; DNA: TGTGCCAGCAGGGAACTAGCGGGGGGTGCCTACAATGAGCAGTTCTTC
V: TRBV28; size: .; D: .; J: TRBJ1-2; CDR3: CASSSPRARGYTF; DNA: TGTGCCAGCAGTTCTCCCCGAGCGCGCGGCTACACCTTC
V: TRBV19; size: .; D: .; J: TRBJ2-5; CDR3: CASSKGGMETQYF; DNA: TGTGCCAGTAGTAAGGGGGGGATGGAGACCCAGTACTTC
V: TRBV6-6; size: .; D: TRBD1; J: TRBJ1-2; CDR3: CASSGQGAGYGYTF; DNA: TGTGCCAGCAGTGGGCAGGGGGCCGGCTATGGCTACACCTTC
V: TRBV4-2; size: .; D: TRBD1; J: TRBJ1-2; CDR3: CASSQGLTGGLSNYGYTF; DNA: TGTGCCAGCAGCCAAGGGTTGACAGGGGGCCTATCCAACTATGGCTACACCTTC
V: TRBV5-6; size: .; D: TRBD1; J: TRBJ1-3; CDR3: CASSLPGGADTIYF; DNA: TGTGCCAGCAGCCTCCCAGGGGGCGCGGACACCATATATTTT
V: TRBV7-3; size: .; D: TRBD2; J: TRBJ2-5; CDR3: CASSLSGLAGEETQYF; DNA: TGTGCCAGCAGCTTAAGTGGACTAGCGGGGGAAGAGACCCAGTACTTC
V: TRBV5-1; size: once; D: TRBD1; J: TRBJ2-2; CDR3: CASSLGAGGRTGELFF; DNA: TGCGCCAGCAGCTTGGGGGCAGGGGGCCGCACCGGGGAGCTGTTTTTT
V: TRBV11-2; size: once; D: TRBD2; J: TRBJ2-2; CDR3: CASSWTSLSTGELFF; DNA: TGTGCCAGCAGCTGGACTAGCTTAAGTACCGGGGAGCTGTTTTTT
V: TRBV27; size: .; D: TRBD1; J: TRBJ2-6; CDR3: CASSRDRGPFGTTSGANVLTF; DNA: TGTGCCAGCAGCAGGGACAGGGGGCCCTTTGGGACCACCTCTGGGGCCAACGTCCTGACTTTC
V: TRBV5-1; size: .; D: TRBD2; J: TRBJ2-1; CDR3: CASCPRLAGYDEQFF; DNA: TGCGCCAGCTGCCCTCGACTAGCGGGATACGATGAGCAGTTCTTC
V: TRBV5-4; size: .; D: .; J: TRBJ2-1; CDR3: CASSLDIRGSNEQFF; DNA: TGTGCCAGCAGCCTTGATATCCGGGGTTCGAATGAGCAGTTCTTC
V: TRBV10-3; size: .; D: TRBD2; J: TRBJ2-7; CDR3: CAISESLAGVYEQYF; DNA: TGTGCCATCAGTGAGAGCCTAGCGGGAGTCTACGAGCAGTACTTC
V: TRBV5-6; size: .; D: .; J: TRBJ2-7; CDR3: CASSRRAYEQYF; DNA: TGTGCCAGCAGCCGGAGAGCCTACGAGCAGTACTTC
V: TRBV2; size: .; D: TRBD2; J: TRBJ2-1; CDR3: CASSYSSLAGVYNEQFF; DNA: TGTGCCAGCAGTTACAGTAGCCTAGCGGGTGTCTACAATGAGCAGTTCTTC
V: TRBV7-9; size: .; D: TRBD1; J: TRBJ1-1; CDR3: CASSRGQGMNTEAFF; DNA: TGTGCCAGCAGCCGGGGACAGGGGATGAACACTGAAGCTTTCTTT
V: TRBV5-5; size: .; D: .; J: TRBJ1-3; CDR3: CASSLIDSPFTGNTIYF; DNA: TGTGCCAGCAGCTTGATAGACAGTCCCTTCACTGGAAACACCATATATTTT
V: TRBV2; size: few; D: .; J: TRBJ1-1; CDR3: CASSGQVNTEAFF; DNA: TGTGCCAGCAGTGGACAGGTGAACACTGAAGCTTTCTTT
V: TRBV25-1; size: .; D: TRBD1; J: TRBJ1-3; CDR3: CASSDSGGTGNTIYF; DNA: TGTGCCAGCAGTGATTCAGGGGGAACGGGAAACACCATATATTTT
V: TRBV18; size: .; D: .; J: TRBJ1-1; CDR3: CASSPGAGKSTEAFF; DNA: TGTGCCAGCTCACCGGGGGCAGGGAAAAGCACTGAAGCTTTCTTT
V: TRBV9; size: .; D: TRBD1; J: TRBJ1-2; CDR3: CASSVGTGRYTF; DNA: TGTGCCAGCAGCGTTGGGACAGGCCGCTACACCTTC
V: TRBV5-1; size: .; D: .; J: TRBJ2-2; CDR3: CASSLAGAPGELFF; DNA: TGCGCCAGCAGCTTGGCGGGAGCCCCCGGGGAGCTGTTTTTT
V: TRBV5-6; size: .; D: TRBD1; J: TRBJ1-5; CDR3: CASSLAGGQGLDQPQHF; DNA: TGTGCCAGCAGCTTGGCCGGAGGACAGGGGTTGGATCAGCCCCAGCATTTT
V: TRBV5-6; size: .; D: .; J: TRBJ2-5; CDR3: CASTAGVGETQYF; DNA: TGTGCCAGCACCGCCGGGGTAGGGGAGACCCAGTACTTC
V: TRBV2; size: .; D: TRBD2; J: TRBJ2-7; CDR3: CASRVLAGSYEQYF; DNA: TGTGCCAGCAGAGTACTAGCGGGATCCTACGAGCAGTACTTC
V: TRBV5-1; size: .; D: TRBD2; J: TRBJ2-3; CDR3: CASSSGLAGARKKSTDTQYF; DNA: TGCGCCAGCAGCTCCGGACTAGCGGGGGCCCGAAAAAAGTCCACAGATACGCAGTATTTT
V: TRBV7-9; size: .; D: TRBD1; J: TRBJ1-1; CDR3: CASGQGVNTEAFF; DNA: TGTGCCAGCGGACAGGGGGTGAACACTGAAGCTTTCTTT
V: TRBV27; size: .; D: TRBD2; J: TRBJ2-3; CDR3: CASSSLRLAGVVTDTQYF; DNA: TGTGCCAGCAGTTCTCTCAGACTAGCGGGAGTAGTCACAGATACGCAGTATTTT
V: TRBV6-5; size: .; D: TRBD1; J: TRBJ2-2; CDR3: CASSSPGQGATGELFF; DNA: TGTGCCAGCAGTTCACCGGGACAGGGGGCAACCGGGGAGCTGTTTTTT
V: TRBV6-4; size: .; D: .; J: TRBJ1-5; CDR3: CASSIGADQPQHF; DNA: TGTGCCAGCAGTATAGGGGCCGATCAGCCCCAGCATTTT
V: TRBV10-3; size: .; D: .; J: TRBJ1-1; CDR3: CAISESQGTSTEAFF; DNA: TGTGCCATCAGTGAGTCCCAGGGGACGAGCACTGAAGCTTTCTTT
V: TRBV5-1; size: .; D: TRBD1; J: TRBJ1-1; CDR3: CASSFTGAGTEAFF; DNA: TGCGCCAGCAGCTTTACAGGGGCAGGGACTGAAGCTTTCTTT
V: TRBV29-1; size: .; D: .; J: TRBJ1-5; CDR3: CSALDSWNQPQHF; DNA: TGCAGCGCCCTGGACAGTTGGAACCAGCCCCAGCATTTT
V: TRBV6-5; size: .; D: .; J: TRBJ1-2; CDR3: CASSPGQLHTYGYTF; DNA: TGTGCCAGCAGTCCCGGACAGCTCCATACTTATGGCTACACCTTC
V: TRBV7-9; size: .; D: .; J: TRBJ2-7; CDR3: CASSLRDGSSYEQYF; DNA: TGTGCCAGCAGCTTACGAGACGGGAGCTCCTACGAGCAGTACTTC
V: TRBV2; size: .; D: TRBD1; J: TRBJ1-1; CDR3: CASSGRTGSSEAFF; DNA: TGTGCCAGCAGTGGGAGGACAGGGAGCTCTGAAGCTTTCTTT
V: TRBV25-1; size: .; D: TRBD1; J: TRBJ1-6; CDR3: CASSDPRTGNSPLHF; DNA: TGTGCCAGCAGTGACCCCCGGACAGGGAATTCACCCCTCCACTTT
V: TRBV2; size: .; D: .; J: TRBJ2-7; CDR3: CASRSDRLEQYF; DNA: TGTGCCAGCAGAAGTGATCGACTCGAGCAGTACTTC
V: TRBV5-1; size: once; D: .; J: TRBJ2-4; CDR3: CASSPVLGYIQYF; DNA: TGCGCCAGCAGCCCCGTACTAGGGTACATTCAGTACTTC
V: TRBV15; size: .; D: .; J: TRBJ1-4; CDR3: CATSRDRGWNWEKLFF; DNA: TGTGCCACCAGCAGAGACAGGGGTTGGAATTGGGAAAAACTGTTTTTT
V: TRBV5-8; size: .; D: .; J: TRBJ2-7; CDR3: CASSFGLALYEQYF; DNA: TGTGCCAGCAGCTTCGGACTCGCATTATACGAGCAGTACTTC
V: TRBV19; size: .; D: .; J: TRBJ2-7; CDR3: CASSIGGTYEQYF; DNA: TGTGCCAGTAGTATCGGGGGAACCTACGAGCAGTACTTC
V: TRBV5-4; size: .; D: TRBD2; J: TRBJ2-1; CDR3: CASSLGTGLAGGQPQFF; DNA: TGTGCCAGCAGCTTGGGGACGGGACTAGCGGGAGGACAACCGCAGTTCTTC
V: TRBV9; size: .; D: TRBD1; J: TRBJ1-1; CDR3: CASSQAPGTVNTEAFF; DNA: TGTGCCAGCAGCCAGGCCCCCGGGACAGTTAACACTGAAGCTTTCTTT
V: TRBV7-9; size: .; D: .; J: TRBJ1-3; CDR3: CASSLAAIIAGNTIYF; DNA: TGTGCCAGCAGCTTAGCGGCAATCATAGCCGGAAACACCATATATTTT
V: TRBV11-2; size: .; D: .; J: TRBJ2-7; CDR3: CASSLRRAGPSYEQYF; DNA: TGTGCCAGCAGCCTAAGGCGGGCGGGACCTTCCTACGAGCAGTACTTC
V: TRBV2; size: .; D: .; J: TRBJ2-7; CDR3: CASRSPRRDSKESYEQYF; DNA: TGTGCCAGCAGATCCCCCCGTAGAGATTCGAAAGAATCCTACGAGCAGTACTTC
V: TRBV7-7; size: .; D: TRBD2; J: TRBJ2-1; CDR3: CASSLVLAGGPDEQFF; DNA: TGTGCCAGCAGCTTAGTACTAGCGGGGGGGCCCGATGAGCAGTTCTTC
V: TRBV5-6; size: .; D: TRBD2; J: TRBJ2-1; CDR3: CASSFQAGGWSEQFF; DNA: TGTGCCAGCAGCTTCCAGGCGGGAGGTTGGAGTGAGCAGTTCTTC
V: TRBV30; size: .; D: TRBD1; J: TRBJ2-7; CDR3: CAWSRGDRAVQYF; DNA: TGTGCCTGGAGTAGGGGGGACAGGGCCGTGCAGTACTTC
V: TRBV18; size: .; D: .; J: TRBJ1-1; CDR3: CASSPLFDSSGTEAFF; DNA: TGTGCCAGCTCACCCCTCTTCGACAGTTCCGGCACTGAAGCTTTCTTT
V: TRBV18; size: .; D: TRBD1; J: TRBJ1-4; CDR3: CASSPGQGKGSTNEKLFF; DNA: TGTGCCAGCTCACCAGGACAGGGAAAAGGCTCAACTAATGAAAAACTGTTTTTT
V: TRBV2; size: once; D: .; J: TRBJ1-1; CDR3: CASSETAPNTEAFF; DNA: TGTGCCAGCAGTGAAACAGCCCCGAACACTGAAGCTTTCTTT
V: TRBV13; size: .; D: .; J: TRBJ2-1; CDR3: CASSLDSSSYNEQFF; DNA: TGTGCCAGCAGCTTAGACTCAAGCTCCTACAATGAGCAGTTCTTC
V: TRBV5-6; size: .; D: .; J: TRBJ2-7; CDR3: CASSPGDRDTSYEQYF; DNA: TGTGCCAGCAGTCCGGGTGACCGGGACACTTCCTACGAGCAGTACTTC
V: TRBV5-1; size: .; D: TRBD2; J: TRBJ2-7; CDR3: CASSLSSGATYEQYF; DNA: TGCGCCAGCAGCTTGTCTAGCGGGGCAACCTACGAGCAGTACTTC
V: TRBV20-1; size: .; D: .; J: TRBJ2-5; CDR3: CSALGQETQYF; DNA: TGCAGTGCCCTCGGGCAAGAGACCCAGTACTTC